The 4 T cell receptor beta chains presented below share a single source sample, sequenced in a study of T-cell reconstitution after alpha-beta-depleted transplantation in children. TCRbeta library preparation incorporated unique molecular identifiers. TCRdb analysed the PCR reads with MiXCR anew, one entry per CDR3 protein. This sample has roughly 70,000 distinct CDR3 sequences; approximately 5% occur once, and the top ten carry 18%. The sequencing here drew on PBMCs, mostly from graft donor cells, taken 180 days after TCRalphabeta/CD19-depleted stem cell transplant. Receptors were obtained from a boy younger than two who had a stem cell transplant for acute myeloid leukemia, so the T cells may come from the graft donor.

The table lists this clonotype with many counts. This sequence joins TRBV7-2 and TRBJ2-6; maybe TRBD1 (6 bases). The CDR3 has 16 residues. Looked up from germline, CDR1 is SGHTA and CDR2 is FQGNSA. With 6 bases removed from V and 0 bases from J, the gap between germline ends came to 12 bases. CDR3 in amino acids: CASRVQGLSGANVLTF. In nucleotides, the CDR3 is TGTGCCAGCAGAGTACAGGGTCTCTCTGGGGCCAACGTCCTGACTTTC.

This clonotype was seen ten or more times. The J gene is TRBJ1-2, the V gene TRBV7-3, with 9 nucleotides matching TRBD1. Germline lookup yields CDR1 SGHTA and CDR2 FQGTGA. With 5 bases clipped from V and 4 bases from J, the junction kept 5 bases outside the gene matches. CDR3 length: 14 residues. The chain's CDR3 is CASSPTGGSYGYTF. The CDR3 DNA is TGTGCCAGCAGCCCAACAGGGGGCAGCTATGGCTACACCTTC.

A word on this clonotype: This may arise from a read error, as a much more abundant clone is one base away. The chain links TRBV20-1 to TRBJ2-5; 7 positions match TRBD2. CDR3 length equals 13 residues. Germline lookup yields CDR1 DFQATT and CDR2 SNEGSKA (reference sequence). CDR3 amino acids: CGASGGHQETQYF. The CDR3 nucleotides are TGCGGTGCTAGCGGCGGACACCAAGAGACCCAGTACTTC.

This clonotype was counted ten times or more. V usage is TRBV5-1 and J usage is TRBJ2-7; TRBD1 aligns across 10 bases. CDR3 length equals 15 residues. The V segment lost 3 bases and the J segment 1 base; nucleotides outside the gene matches: 4. Germline values: CDR1 SGHRS, CDR2 YFSETQ. The CDR3 spells CASSSRGQGSYEQYF. In DNA, the CDR3 is TGCGCCAGCAGCTCAAGGGGACAGGGGTCCTACGAGCAGTACTTC.